The 8 T cell receptor beta chains reported below all come from one sample, sequenced in a study of vaccination effects on CD4 cells after COVID-19. No antigens are known for them. Antigen-specific CD4+ T cells expanded by the ViraFEST assay with viral peptide pools were then sequenced. Upon completion of about 10 days in culture, CD4+ T cells were isolated. The vaccine recipients had no prior SARS-CoV-2 infection, with negative nucleocapsid antibodies. The repertoire was sequenced with immunoSEQ multiplex PCR; TCRdb's copy has only in-frame clones and lacks some. The data show around 23,000 clones, with over 70% seen just once and about a tenth held by the top ten. The material was CD4+ T cells from PBMCs cultured with HCoV-NL63 spike peptides, obtained before COVID-19 vaccination. The receptor set was obtained from a human donor who received a COVID-19 vaccine.

The count of this clone is one. The gene calls are TRBV5-1 and TRBJ2-7; TRBD1 agrees at 9 bases. J gave up 4 bases and V 4 bases, and 9 bases lay outside the gene matches. Germline V gene data show CDR1 as SGHRS and CDR2 as YFSETQ. The CDR3 runs to 15 residues. The chain's CDR3 is CASSQVGTGTYEQYF. As DNA, the CDR3 is TGCGCCAGCAGCCAGGTCGGGACAGGGACGTACGAGCAGTACTTC.

This chain connects TRBV5-5 to TRBJ2-1, with 8 bases fitting TRBD1. The CDR3 spans 16 residues. The J segment lost 2 bases and the V segment lost 4 bases, leaving 8 bases of the junction unmatched. Germline loops: CDR1 SGHKS, CDR2 YYEKEE (reference sequence). CDR3 region: CASSPPGTGPYNEQFF. CDR3 DNA sequence: TGTGCCAGCAGCCCACCCGGGACAGGACCCTACAATGAGCAGTTCTTC.

This chain joins TRBV6-5 and TRBJ2-2; D is possibly TRBD2 (5 bases). Trimming removed 6 bases from V and 6 bases from J, with 17 bases in between. There are 15 residues in the CDR3. CDR1 and CDR2 from the germline V gene are MNHEY and SVGAGI. The CDR3 DNA sequence: TGTGCCAGCAGGTGGACTGCCAACGAGGCCGGGGAGCTGTTTTTT. Its translation is CASRWTANEAGELFF.

This clone appeared a few times. J is TRBJ1-1 and V is TRBV3-1 (or the pseudogene TRBV3-2), with D hard to call. Germline V lookup: CDR1 LGHDT, CDR2 YNNKEL (reference sequence). V lost 3 bases to trimming and J lost 4 bases, with 3 bases between them. This CDR3 contains 11 residues. CDR3 sequence reads: CASSQSTEAFF. CDR3 sequence (DNA): TGTGCCAGCAGCCAGAGCACTGAAGCTTTCTTT.

The V gene is TRBV27, the J gene TRBJ2-1, with a possible D match to TRBD2 (6 bases). CDR1 MNHEY and CDR2 SMNVEV come from the germline V gene (reference sequence). The CDR3 sequence is 16 residues long. V was pared by 4 bases and J by 0 bases, with 13 bases between. Written as DNA, the CDR3 is TGTGCCAGCAGTTATAGCGGATGGAGCTCCTACAATGAGCAGTTCTTC. Translation gives CASSYSGWSSYNEQFF.

The CDR3 region has the DNA TGTGCCAGCAGCTTAAGCTTGGACAGTAAGACCTATGGCTACACCTTC. Residues: CASSLSLDSKTYGYTF. The chain is built from TRBV7-9 and TRBJ1-2; D perhaps matches TRBD1 (6 bases). CDR1 and CDR2 (germline): SEHNR, FQNEAQ (reference sequence). The CDR3 runs to 16 residues. The germline V and J ends were trimmed by 2 bases and 4 bases, with 17 bases remaining between them.

This rearrangement joins TRBV19 to TRBJ2-5; D remains unclear. Per the germline V gene, CDR1 is LNHDA and CDR2 is SQIVND (reference sequence). V was clipped by 9 bases and J by 0 bases, with 14 bases between them. The CDR3 contains 14 residues. The CDR3 is CARSPRVNQETQYF. The CDR3 nucleotides read TGTGCCAGATCCCCACGGGTCAACCAAGAGACCCAGTACTTC. Filled out from reference TRBV19 and TRBJ2-5, the complete variable domain reads DGGITQSPKYLFRKEGQNVTLSCEQNLNHDAMYWYRQDPGQGLRLIYYSQIVNDFQKGDIAEGYSVSREKKESFPLTVTSAQKNPTAFYLCARSPRVNQETQYFGPGTRLLVL.

J is TRBJ1-2 and V is TRBV6-5, with 7 bases that match TRBD1. Germline trimming cut 6 bases from V and 1 base from J; bases unmatched to any gene: 5. Germline V gives CDR1 MNHEY, CDR2 SVGAGI. The CDR3 covers 14 residues. CDR3 DNA: TGTGCCAGCAGCCGGGACAGAAATAACTATGGCTACACCTTC. Translating gives CASSRDRNNYGYTF.